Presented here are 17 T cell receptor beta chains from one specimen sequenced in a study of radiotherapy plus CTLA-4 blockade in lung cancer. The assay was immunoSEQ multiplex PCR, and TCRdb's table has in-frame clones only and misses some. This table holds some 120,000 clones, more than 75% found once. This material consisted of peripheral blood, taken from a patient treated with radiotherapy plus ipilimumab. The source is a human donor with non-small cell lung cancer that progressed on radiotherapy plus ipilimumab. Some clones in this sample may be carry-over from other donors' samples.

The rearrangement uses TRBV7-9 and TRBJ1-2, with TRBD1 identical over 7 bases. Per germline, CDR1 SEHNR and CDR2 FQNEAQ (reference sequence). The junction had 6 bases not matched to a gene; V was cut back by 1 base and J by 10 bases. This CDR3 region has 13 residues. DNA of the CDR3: TGTGCCAGCAGCTTAGAAGGGGGCAGTATCTACACCTTC. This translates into CASSLEGGSIYTF.

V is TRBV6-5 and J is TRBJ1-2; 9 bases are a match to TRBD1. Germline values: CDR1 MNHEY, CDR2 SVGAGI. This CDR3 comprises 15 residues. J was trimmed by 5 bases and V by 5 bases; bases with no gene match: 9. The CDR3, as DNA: TGTGCCAGCAGTCAACAGGGGGCGCGCCTTTATGGCTACACCTTC. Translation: CASSQQGARLYGYTF.

The CDR3 protein is CASSYSRGVNYGYTF. Written as DNA, the CDR3 is TGTGCCAGCAGTTACTCCAGGGGTGTGAACTATGGCTACACCTTC. The V call is TRBV6-5, the J call TRBJ1-2, with D maybe TRBD1 (6 bases). The germline V gene encodes CDR1 MNHEY and CDR2 SVGAGI. The CDR3 covers 15 residues. Trimming stripped 0 bases from V and 2 bases from J, with 10 bases between.

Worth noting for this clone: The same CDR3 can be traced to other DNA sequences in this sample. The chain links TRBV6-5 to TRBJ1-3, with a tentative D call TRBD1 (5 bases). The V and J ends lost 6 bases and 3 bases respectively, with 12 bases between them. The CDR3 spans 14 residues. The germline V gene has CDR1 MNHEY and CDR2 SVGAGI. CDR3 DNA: TGTGCCAGCAGCCTCCGGGACCGTGGAAACACCATATATTTT. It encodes CASSLRDRGNTIYF.

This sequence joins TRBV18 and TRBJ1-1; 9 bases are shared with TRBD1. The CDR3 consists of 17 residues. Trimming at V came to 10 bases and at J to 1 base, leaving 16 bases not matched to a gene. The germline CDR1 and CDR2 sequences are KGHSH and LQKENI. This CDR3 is CATTPMSGQGRNTEAFF. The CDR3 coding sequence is TGTGCCACAACGCCAATGTCGGGACAGGGAAGGAACACTGAAGCTTTCTTT.

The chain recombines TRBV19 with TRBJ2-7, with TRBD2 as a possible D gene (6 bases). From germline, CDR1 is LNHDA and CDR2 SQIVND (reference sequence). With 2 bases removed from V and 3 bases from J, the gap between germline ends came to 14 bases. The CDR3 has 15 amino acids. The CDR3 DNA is TGTGCCAGTAGTATACGGAGGGCGCCCTTCTACGAGCAGTACTTC. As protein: CASSIRRAPFYEQYF.

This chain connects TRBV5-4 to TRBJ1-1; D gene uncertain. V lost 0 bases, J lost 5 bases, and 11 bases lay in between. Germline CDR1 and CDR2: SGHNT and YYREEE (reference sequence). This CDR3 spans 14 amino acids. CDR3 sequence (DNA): TGTGCCAGCAGCTTGGTCCCAGGTAATACTGAAGCTTTCTTT. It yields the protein CASSLVPGNTEAFF.

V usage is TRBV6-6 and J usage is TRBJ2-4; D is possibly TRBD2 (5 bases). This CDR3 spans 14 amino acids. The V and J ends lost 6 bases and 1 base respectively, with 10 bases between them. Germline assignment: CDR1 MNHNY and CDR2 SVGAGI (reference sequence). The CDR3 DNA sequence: TGTGCCAGCAGGCCCCGGGGTGCCAAAAACATTCAGTACTTC. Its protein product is CASRPRGAKNIQYF.

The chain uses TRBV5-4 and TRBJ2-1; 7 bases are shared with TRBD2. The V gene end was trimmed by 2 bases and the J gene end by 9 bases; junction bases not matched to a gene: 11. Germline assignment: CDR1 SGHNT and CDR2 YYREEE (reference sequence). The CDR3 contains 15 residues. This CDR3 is CASSFGGSTGGEQFF. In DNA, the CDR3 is TGTGCCAGCAGCTTCGGGGGGTCAACGGGCGGTGAGCAGTTCTTC.

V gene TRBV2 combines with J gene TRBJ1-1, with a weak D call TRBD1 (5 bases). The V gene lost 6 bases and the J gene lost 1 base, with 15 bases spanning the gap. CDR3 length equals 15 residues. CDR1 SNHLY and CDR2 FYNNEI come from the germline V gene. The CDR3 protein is CASSLFGGENTEAFF. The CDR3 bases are TGTGCCAGCAGCCTTTTCGGGGGGGAGAACACTGAAGCTTTCTTT.

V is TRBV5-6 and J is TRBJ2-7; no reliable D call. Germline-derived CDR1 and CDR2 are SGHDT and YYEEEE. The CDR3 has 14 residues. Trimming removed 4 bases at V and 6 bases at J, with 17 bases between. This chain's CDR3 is CASSLRFGFGEQYF. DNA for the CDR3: TGTGCCAGCAGCCTACGTTTCGGATTTGGCGAGCAGTACTTC.

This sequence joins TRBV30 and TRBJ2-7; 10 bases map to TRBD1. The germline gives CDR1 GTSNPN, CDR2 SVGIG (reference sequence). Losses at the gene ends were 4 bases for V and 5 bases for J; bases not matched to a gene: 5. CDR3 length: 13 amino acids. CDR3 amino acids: CAWTGQGYHEQYF. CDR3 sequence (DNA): TGTGCCTGGACGGGACAGGGGTACCACGAGCAGTACTTC.

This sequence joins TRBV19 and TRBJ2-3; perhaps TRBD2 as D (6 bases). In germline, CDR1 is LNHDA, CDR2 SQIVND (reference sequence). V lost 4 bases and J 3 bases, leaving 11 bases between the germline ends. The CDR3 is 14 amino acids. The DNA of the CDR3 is TGTGCCAGTAGTAGCCGACTAGAAACAGATACGCAGTATTTT. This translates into CASSSRLETDTQYF.

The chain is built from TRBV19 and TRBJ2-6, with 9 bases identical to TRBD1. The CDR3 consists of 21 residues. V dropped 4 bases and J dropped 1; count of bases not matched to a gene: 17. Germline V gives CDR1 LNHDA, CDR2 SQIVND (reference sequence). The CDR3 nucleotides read TGTGCCAGTAGTAAAGCCCTTAGGGACAGGGTTATGAGTTCTGGGGCCAACGTCCTGACTTTC. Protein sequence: CASSKALRDRVMSSGANVLTF.

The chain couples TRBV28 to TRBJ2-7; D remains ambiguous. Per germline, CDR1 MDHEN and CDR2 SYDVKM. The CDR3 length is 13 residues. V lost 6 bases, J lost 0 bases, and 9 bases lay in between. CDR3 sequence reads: CASSQLDSYEQYF. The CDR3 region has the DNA TGTGCCAGCAGCCAACTGGACTCCTACGAGCAGTACTTC.

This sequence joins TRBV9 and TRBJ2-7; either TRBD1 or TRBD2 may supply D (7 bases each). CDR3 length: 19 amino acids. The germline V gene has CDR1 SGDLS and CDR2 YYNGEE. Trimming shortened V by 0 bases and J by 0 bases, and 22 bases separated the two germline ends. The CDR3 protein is CASSVEGGRGGHLSYEQYF. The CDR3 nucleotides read TGTGCCAGCAGCGTAGAGGGAGGCAGGGGGGGTCATCTCTCCTACGAGCAGTACTTC.

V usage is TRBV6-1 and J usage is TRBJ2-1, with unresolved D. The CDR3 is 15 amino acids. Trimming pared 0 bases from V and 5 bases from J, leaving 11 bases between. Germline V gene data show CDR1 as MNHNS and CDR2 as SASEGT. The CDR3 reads CASSEALANHNEQFF. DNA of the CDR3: TGTGCCAGCAGTGAAGCTCTCGCCAACCACAATGAGCAGTTCTTC.